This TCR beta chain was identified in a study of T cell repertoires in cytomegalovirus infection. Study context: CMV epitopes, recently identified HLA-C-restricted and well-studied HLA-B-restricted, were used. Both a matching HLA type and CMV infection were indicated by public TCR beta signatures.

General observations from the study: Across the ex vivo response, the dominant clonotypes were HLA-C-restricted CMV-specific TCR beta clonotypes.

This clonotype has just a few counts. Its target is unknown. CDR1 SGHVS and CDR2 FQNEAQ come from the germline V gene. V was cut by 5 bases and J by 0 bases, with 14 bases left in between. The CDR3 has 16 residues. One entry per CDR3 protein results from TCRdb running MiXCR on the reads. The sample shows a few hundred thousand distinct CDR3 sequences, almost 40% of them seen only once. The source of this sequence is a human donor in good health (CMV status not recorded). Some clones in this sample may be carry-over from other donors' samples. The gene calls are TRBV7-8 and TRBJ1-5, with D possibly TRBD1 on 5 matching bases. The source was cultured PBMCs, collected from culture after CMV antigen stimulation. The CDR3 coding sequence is TGTGCCAGCAGCACGGACGGGGGTTTTAGCAATCAGCCCCAGCATTTT. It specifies CASSTDGGFSNQPQHF.